This entry lists 18 T cell receptor beta chains sequenced from one sample in a study of blood T cell repertoires in COVID-19. Here immunoSEQ multiplex PCR was the method, and the copy in TCRdb shows in-frame clones only, minus some. The sample holds 150,000 to 200,000 clones, 82% seen once. Specimen: peripheral blood. All receptors come from a woman aged 55-70 years with COVID-19, enrolled during active disease.

The gene calls are TRBV7-3 and TRBJ2-1; 11 bases are shared with TRBD2. V trimming: 3 bases; J trimming: 5 bases; junction bases outside the gene matches: 12. CDR1 is SGHTA and CDR2 is FQGTGA in the germline V gene. The CDR3 is 18 residues long. In DNA form, the CDR3 reads TGTGCCAGCAGCTTCCGGGACAGAGGACTAGCGGGCCACAATGAGCAGTTCTTC. Amino acids: CASSFRDRGLAGHNEQFF.

This clone was observed a single time. V is TRBV6-2 or TRBV6-3 and J is TRBJ1-2; 8 bases are a match to TRBD1. The CDR3 totals 13 residues. The V segment lost 5 bases and the J segment 7 bases; nucleotides outside the gene matches: 6. The germline V gene has CDR1 MNHEY and CDR2 SVGEGT. As DNA, the CDR3 is TGTGCCAGCAGTCTGGACAGGGCGGGTGGCTACACCTTC. It encodes CASSLDRAGGYTF.

The CDR3 DNA reads TGTGCCAGCAGTTTATCAGGGGGCCATCAGCCCCAGCATTTT. Protein sequence: CASSLSGGHQPQHF. This chain connects TRBV28 to TRBJ1-5, with 8 bases lining up with TRBD1. CDR3 length equals 14 residues. CDR1 MDHEN and CDR2 SYDVKM come from the germline V gene. The junction had 1 base not matched to a gene; V was cut back by 1 base and J by 5 bases.

The chain is built from TRBV10-3 and TRBJ2-1; 11 nucleotides line up with TRBD1. The CDR3 extends over 13 amino acids. After removal of 8 bases from V and 11 bases from J, the junction contained 8 bases not matched to a gene. CDR1 and CDR2 (germline): ENHRY, SYGVKD. As DNA, the CDR3 is TGTGCCATCGAGGGACAGGGGGTGGGTAAGCAGTTCTTC. Translated: CAIEGQGVGKQFF.

This rearrangement joins TRBV6-5 to TRBJ1-5, with D possibly being TRBD1 (5 bases). Trimming removed 5 bases at V and 7 bases at J, with 15 bases between. The CDR3 covers 14 residues. Germline loops: CDR1 MNHEY, CDR2 SVGAGI. DNA of the CDR3: TGTGCCAGCAGTCCGCCGGGGGGTCGGCAGCCCCAGCATTTT. Residues: CASSPPGGRQPQHF.

This clone was recorded a few times. The V gene is TRBV3-1 (or the pseudogene TRBV3-2), the J gene TRBJ1-6; 12 bases line up with TRBD1. The CDR3 spans 18 residues. V lost 0 bases, J lost 7 bases, and 7 bases stayed unmatched. Looked up from germline, CDR1 is LGHDT and CDR2 is YNNKEL (reference sequence). This CDR3 reads CASSQDPGQGAWNSPLHF. The CDR3 region has the DNA TGTGCCAGCAGCCAAGATCCGGGACAGGGGGCGTGGAATTCACCCCTCCACTTT.

V usage is TRBV6-1 and J usage is TRBJ1-2; D is ambiguous. CDR3 length: 14 residues. V gave up 0 bases and J gave up 6 bases, with 11 bases separating them. The V gene's germline CDR1 is MNHNS and CDR2 SASEGT. In nucleotides, the CDR3 is TGTGCCAGCAGTGAAGCAGGCGGGAGGGATGGCTACACCTTC. Translated: CASSEAGGRDGYTF.

CDR3 in DNA: TGCAGTGCAGAAAACGTTCAGGCTTTCTTT. It encodes CSAENVQAFF. This rearrangement joins TRBV20-1 to TRBJ1-1; no definite D call. With 6 bases removed from V and 11 bases from J, the gap between germline ends came to 13 bases. CDR1 DFQATT and CDR2 SNEGSKA come from the germline V gene (reference sequence). The length of the CDR3 is 10 residues.

J is TRBJ2-1 and V is TRBV9; 11 bases line up with TRBD2. The CDR3 consists of 15 residues. CDR1 and CDR2 (germline): SGDLS, YYNGEE. V trimming: 4 bases; J trimming: 5 bases; junction bases outside the gene matches: 5. DNA for the CDR3: TGTGCCAGCAGCAGACTAGCGGGGCTGAACAATGAGCAGTTCTTC. It codes for CASSRLAGLNNEQFF.

The J gene is TRBJ2-7, the V gene TRBV19, with 8 bases matching TRBD1. The CDR3 has 14 amino acids. V lost 3 bases and J lost 2; bases outside the gene matches: 3. Per the germline V gene, CDR1 is LNHDA and CDR2 is SQIVND (reference sequence). The CDR3 DNA is TGTGCCAGTAGTATCGGGACAGGCCCCTACGAGCAGTACTTC. Translation: CASSIGTGPYEQYF.

The rearrangement links TRBV27 to TRBJ2-7; no firm D call. Trimming took off 0 bases at V and 0 bases at J, with 6 bases between the two ends. CDR1 is MNHEY and CDR2 is SMNVEV in the germline V gene (reference sequence). The CDR3 covers 14 residues. The CDR3 loop reads CASSLSSSSYEQYV. CDR3 bases: TGTGCCAGCAGTTTATCTTCGAGCTCCTACGAGCAGTACGTC.

The CDR3 loop reads CASRVTGQGQPQHF. The DNA of the CDR3 is TGTGCCAGCAGGGTCACAGGGCAAGGTCAGCCCCAGCATTTT. The rearrangement links TRBV6-5 to TRBJ1-5; a weak D match, TRBD1 (6 bases). Trimming stripped 6 bases from V and 6 bases from J, with 15 bases between. Per the germline V gene, CDR1 is MNHEY and CDR2 is SVGAGI. The CDR3 covers 14 residues.

The chain joins TRBV27 to TRBJ2-1; no reliable D call. CDR1 and CDR2 (germline): MNHEY, SMNVEV (reference sequence). The length of the CDR3 is 13 residues. Trimming took 1 base from V and 6 from J, leaving 7 bases between them. The CDR3 loop reads CASSLLDTNEQFF. Written as DNA, the CDR3 is TGTGCCAGCAGTTTATTAGACACCAATGAGCAGTTCTTC.

The chain joins TRBV7-9 to TRBJ1-4; 7 nucleotides match TRBD1. Germline lookup yields CDR1 SEHNR and CDR2 FQNEAQ (reference sequence). CDR3 length: 14 amino acids. V was clipped by 4 bases and J by 4 bases; unmatched bases: 3. DNA of the CDR3: TGTGCCAGCAGCTCCGGACAGGTTAATGAAAAACTGTTTTTT. Its protein product is CASSSGQVNEKLFF.

V gene TRBV9 combines with J gene TRBJ1-3; D possibly corresponds to TRBD1 (6 bases). The germline CDR1 and CDR2 sequences are SGDLS and YYNGEE. CDR3 length: 14 amino acids. Trimming removed 3 bases from V and 3 bases from J, with 10 bases in between. CDR3 amino acids: CASSETGYGNTIYF. CDR3 sequence (DNA): TGTGCCAGCAGCGAGACAGGTTATGGAAACACCATATATTTT.

This rearrangement joins TRBV9 to TRBJ2-2, with 7 bases matching TRBD2. Per germline, CDR1 SGDLS and CDR2 YYNGEE. The CDR3 covers 15 residues. The ends lost 4 bases at V and 3 bases at J; junction bases unmatched: 6. The CDR3 nucleotides are TGTGCCAGCAGCTTCGGAGGGAGGGACACCGGGGAGCTGTTTTTT. Protein: CASSFGGRDTGELFF. The full variable domain, with the rest looked up from reference TRBV9 and TRBJ2-2, is DSGVTQTPKHLITATGQRVTLRCSPRSGDLSVYWYQQSLDQGLQFLIQYYNGEERAKGNILERFSAQQFPDLHSELNLSSLELGDSALYFCASSFGGRDTGELFFGEGSRLTVL.

The chain recombines TRBV5-8 with TRBJ2-3, with a possible D match to TRBD1 (5 bases). Trimming pared 4 bases from V and 2 bases from J, leaving 11 bases between. The CDR3 loop spans 14 amino acids. Germline CDR1 is SGHTS and CDR2 is YDEGEE. CDR3 nucleotide sequence: TGTGCCAGCAGCCGCGACAGTTCCACAGATACGCAGTATTTT. This gives the protein CASSRDSSTDTQYF.

This clone appeared a few times. This sequence joins TRBV14 and TRBJ2-1; maybe TRBD2 (5 bases). The CDR3 is made up of 13 amino acids. The germline gives CDR1 SGHDN, CDR2 FVKESK. V was pared by 3 bases and J by 11 bases, with 14 bases between. The DNA of the CDR3 is TGTGCCAGCAGCCAGGTGGGTGGGAGTAAGCAGTTCTTC. Its protein product is CASSQVGGSKQFF.